Following are 31 T cell receptor beta chains from one sample sequenced in a study of T cell responses to AZD1222 COVID-19 vaccine. The assay was immunoSEQ multiplex PCR, and TCRdb's table has in-frame clones only and misses some. The data contain more than 150,000 clones, roughly 92% of them seen just once; the ten biggest clones take up about 10%. The sequencing here drew on peripheral blood, taken on day 0 of AZD1222 vaccination. All receptors derive from an adult in good health.

The CDR3 is CASSQGGFRDSNQPQHF. CDR3 sequence (DNA): TGTGCCTCGTCCCAGGGGGGCTTTCGAGATAGCAATCAGCCCCAGCATTTT. The rearrangement links TRBV19 to TRBJ1-5; 7 bases line up with TRBD1. The CDR3 totals 17 residues. From germline, CDR1 is LNHDA and CDR2 SQIVND (reference sequence). J was trimmed by 0 bases and V by 11 bases; bases with no gene match: 16.

This chain connects TRBV5-1 to TRBJ1-2; D gene ambiguous. V dropped 2 bases and J dropped 4 bases, with 15 bases sitting between them. This CDR3 is built from 15 residues. Germline CDR1 and CDR2: SGHRS and YFSETQ. The CDR3 DNA reads TGCGCCAGCAGCTTAGGAGCCGGGGTGGTCTATGGCTACACCTTC. This translates into CASSLGAGVVYGYTF.

CDR3 amino acids: CASSQGDRAERGYGYTF. CDR3 DNA sequence: TGTGCCAGCAGCCAAGGGGACAGGGCAGAAAGGGGCTATGGCTACACCTTC. This chain connects TRBV14 to TRBJ1-2, with 9 bases identical to TRBD1. Germline V gives CDR1 SGHDN, CDR2 FVKESK. V shed 1 base, J shed 4 bases, and the junction held 10 bases outside the gene matches. The CDR3 has 17 residues.

The chain combines TRBV7-9 with TRBJ2-7, with 7 bases that match TRBD2. Trimming removed 4 bases from V and 0 bases from J; junction bases left unmatched: 6. The length of the CDR3 is 15 residues. Germline-derived CDR1 and CDR2 are SEHNR and FQNEAQ (reference sequence). In DNA, the CDR3 is TGTGCCAGCAGCTACACTAGCGCGAACTCCTACGAGCAGTACTTC. The encoded protein is CASSYTSANSYEQYF.

The rearrangement joins TRBV30 to TRBJ1-5; the D gene is possibly TRBD1 (5 bases). CDR1 and CDR2 from the germline V gene are GTSNPN and SVGIG (reference sequence). V lost 3 bases and J 4 bases, leaving 7 bases between the germline ends. The CDR3 has 12 residues. The CDR3 region has the DNA TGTGCCTGGAGGACAGAAAATCAGCCCCAGCATTTT. Protein product: CAWRTENQPQHF.

The gene calls are TRBV13 and TRBJ1-5; no definite D call. Per germline, CDR1 PRHDT and CDR2 FYEKMQ (reference sequence). The CDR3 has 12 amino acids. Trimming cost V 0 bases and J 7 bases, with 4 bases left between them. The CDR3 loop reads CASSLGDQPQHF. CDR3 in DNA: TGTGCCAGCAGCTTAGGGGACCAGCCCCAGCATTTT.

This clone came up a few times. The chain couples TRBV7-9 to TRBJ1-1; D not resolved. Per germline, CDR1 SEHNR and CDR2 FQNEAQ (reference sequence). The CDR3 sequence is 14 residues long. V gave up 3 bases and J gave up 7 bases, with 15 bases separating them. In DNA form, the CDR3 reads TGTGCCAGCAGCTTGGACTTCGGGCGGAATGAAGCTTTCTTT. This translates into CASSLDFGRNEAFF.

The V call is TRBV2, the J call TRBJ1-5; no clear D. CDR1 and CDR2 from the germline V gene are SNHLY and FYNNEI. The V gene lost 6 bases and the J gene lost 0 bases, with 27 bases spanning the gap. This CDR3 is built from 20 residues. The CDR3 sequence: CASRERPPSTPFSSNQPQHF. The CDR3 DNA reads as TGTGCCAGCAGGGAACGCCCTCCCAGCACGCCCTTCTCTAGCAATCAGCCCCAGCATTTT.

This clone was observed a single time. This chain connects TRBV5-1 to TRBJ1-6, with no clear D. CDR3 size: 14 residues. Looked up from germline, CDR1 is SGHRS and CDR2 is YFSETQ. V was shortened by 0 bases and J by 7 bases, with 8 bases between the two germline ends. This CDR3 is CASSLGAGNSPLHF. The DNA of the CDR3 is TGCGCCAGCAGCTTGGGGGCTGGGAATTCACCCCTCCACTTT.

This clone came up once. CDR3 DNA sequence: TGTGCCAGCAGCCCCCCCTTCGGACAAGTCCACTTT. Translated, it gives CASSPPFGQVHF. The rearrangement uses TRBV14 and TRBJ1-6; weak D call: TRBD1 (5 bases). V was cut by 4 bases and J by 17 bases, with 15 bases left in between. The germline CDR1 and CDR2 sequences are SGHDN and FVKESK. This CDR3 has 12 residues.

The chain combines TRBV28 with TRBJ2-5; 15 bases align to TRBD2. CDR3 size: 17 residues. In germline, CDR1 is MDHEN, CDR2 SYDVKM. V lost 4 bases, J lost 4 bases, and 7 bases stayed unmatched. The CDR3 region is CASSSGLAGGGRETQYF. CDR3 in DNA: TGTGCCAGCAGTTCGGGACTAGCGGGAGGAGGGAGAGAGACCCAGTACTTC.

The chain couples TRBV19 to TRBJ1-2; TRBD1 matches 7 bases. The CDR3 totals 14 residues. J gave up 7 bases and V 5 bases, and 10 bases lay outside the gene matches. Germline CDR1 is LNHDA and CDR2 is SQIVND (reference sequence). CDR3 region: CASSPTQGSRGYTF. The CDR3 region has the DNA TGTGCCAGTAGTCCGACACAGGGGTCTCGTGGCTACACCTTC.

This chain joins TRBV9 and TRBJ1-2, with 9 positions matching TRBD1. From germline, CDR1 is SGDLS and CDR2 YYNGEE. CDR3 length equals 14 residues. V gave up 0 bases and J gave up 8 bases; unmatched junction bases: 5. CDR3 in DNA: TGTGCCAGCAGCGTAGGGGGGACAGGGTCCGGCTACACCTTC. It is translated as CASSVGGTGSGYTF.

This clone appeared once. This chain uses TRBV4-3 with TRBJ1-6; D uncertain. The CDR3 contains 14 residues. The V and J ends lost 0 bases and 14 bases respectively, with 14 bases between them. Germline V gives CDR1 LGHNA, CDR2 YSLEER. The CDR3 spells CASSQDHNSRALHF. CDR3 nucleotides: TGCGCCAGCAGCCAAGATCATAACTCTCGGGCCCTCCACTTT.

The chain links TRBV5-6 to TRBJ2-1, with 12 bases matching TRBD1. The germline gives CDR1 SGHDT, CDR2 YYEEEE. The CDR3 spans 18 residues. J lost 3 bases, V lost 5 bases, and 12 bases had no gene match. CDR3 DNA sequence: TGTGCCAGCAGGGACCGGGACAGGGGGCTATCGGGCTACAATGAGCAGTTCTTC. Protein product: CASRDRDRGLSGYNEQFF.

V and J are TRBV28 and TRBJ1-5; D possibly corresponds to TRBD1 (5 bases). This CDR3 spans 16 amino acids. Looked up from germline, CDR1 is MDHEN and CDR2 is SYDVKM. The germline V and J ends were trimmed by 4 bases and 7 bases, with 20 bases remaining between them. The CDR3 DNA reads TGTGCCAGCAGTTCTCCTGGGCAGGGAAAAGGGCAGCCCCAGCATTTT. Translated, it gives CASSSPGQGKGQPQHF.

The V and J genes are TRBV10-2 and TRBJ2-3; 7 nucleotides agree with TRBD2. V trimming: 7 bases; J trimming: 2 bases; junction bases outside the gene matches: 9. CDR1 WSHSY and CDR2 SAAADI come from the germline V gene. The CDR3 is made up of 15 amino acids. The CDR3 sequence is CASKLGGGPTDTQYF. CDR3 nucleotides: TGCGCCAGCAAGTTAGGCGGGGGACCCACAGATACGCAGTATTTT.

The J gene is TRBJ1-5, the V gene TRBV28; D is perhaps TRBD1 (6 bases). Germline CDR1 and CDR2: MDHEN and SYDVKM. The CDR3 extends over 13 amino acids. V lost 7 bases to trimming and J lost 6 bases, with 13 bases between them. The CDR3 sequence is CASIAGVRQPQHF. The DNA of the CDR3 is TGTGCCAGCATCGCAGGGGTGCGTCAGCCCCAGCATTTT.

The chain employs TRBV13 and TRBJ2-1; 10 bases are shared with TRBD2. Per the germline V gene, CDR1 is PRHDT and CDR2 is FYEKMQ (reference sequence). CDR3 length: 17 residues. The J segment lost 0 bases and the V segment lost 8 bases, leaving 10 bases of the junction unmatched. CDR3 sequence: CASQAGGAGGSYNEQFF. The CDR3 DNA reads as TGTGCCAGCCAAGCGGGAGGGGCAGGGGGCTCCTACAATGAGCAGTTCTTC. Based on the CDR3 plus reference TRBV13 and TRBJ2-1, the full variable domain is AAGVIQSPRHLIKEKRETATLKCYPIPRHDTVYWYQQGPGQDPQFLISFYEKMQSDKGSIPDRFSAQQFSDYHSELNMSSLELGDSALYFCASQAGGAGGSYNEQFFGPGTRLTVL.

V usage is TRBV6-5 and J usage is TRBJ1-2; D is possibly TRBD1 (5 bases). The germline gives CDR1 MNHEY, CDR2 SVGAGI. This CDR3 contains 13 residues. Between the trimmed V and J ends, which lost 2 bases and 2 bases, there was a span of 6 bases. CDR3 region: CASSYEGNYGYTF. For the CDR3, the DNA is TGTGCCAGCAGTTACGAGGGGAACTATGGCTACACCTTC.

This chain links TRBV3-1 (or the pseudogene TRBV3-2) with TRBJ1-5; D perhaps matches TRBD1 (6 bases). Germline CDR1 reads LGHDT; CDR2 reads YNNKEL (reference sequence). This CDR3 has 14 amino acids. Trimming shortened V by 1 base and J by 6 bases, and 10 bases separated the two germline ends. CDR3 sequence: CASSQGTAGQPQHF. The CDR3 DNA reads TGTGCCAGCAGCCAAGGGACAGCCGGTCAGCCCCAGCATTTT.

A single count supports this clone. J is TRBJ2-2 and V is TRBV10-1, with D perhaps given as TRBD1 or TRBD2 (5 bases each). Deletions cut 6 bases from V and 7 bases from J, with 6 bases between. This CDR3 is 11 amino acids long. Germline-derived CDR1 and CDR2 are WNHNN and SYGVQD (reference sequence). CDR3 residues: CASRRGGELFF. The CDR3 DNA is TGCGCCAGCAGGAGGGGCGGGGAGCTGTTTTTT.

V is TRBV15 and J is TRBJ1-3; D unclear. Germline CDR1 is LNHNV and CDR2 is YYDKDF (reference sequence). This CDR3 comprises 16 residues. Trimming took 1 base from V and 3 from J, leaving 13 bases between them. The CDR3 is CATSRVLGTGGNTIYF. CDR3 nucleotides: TGTGCCACCAGCAGAGTGCTGGGTACGGGTGGAAACACCATATATTTT.

This sequence joins TRBV5-6 and TRBJ2-1, with D unclear. CDR3 size: 14 residues. V lost 0 bases, J lost 9 bases, and 13 bases lay in between. Germline CDR1 and CDR2: SGHDT and YYEEEE. The CDR3 bases are TGTGCCAGCAGCTTGGGGGTAGGAGCGAGTGAGCAGTTCTTC. Its protein product is CASSLGVGASEQFF.

The chain has TRBV3-1 (or the pseudogene TRBV3-2) and TRBJ1-5; TRBD1 might be the D (5 bases). The ends were cut back, 0 bases at V and 4 bases at J, with 16 bases in the middle. This CDR3 is built from 17 residues. CDR1 LGHDT and CDR2 YNNKEL come from the germline V gene (reference sequence). CDR3 in amino acids: CASSQDFGQGRNQPQHF. In nucleotides, the CDR3 is TGTGCCAGCAGCCAAGATTTCGGGCAGGGTAGGAATCAGCCCCAGCATTTT.

The chain is built from TRBV5-1 and TRBJ2-5; D is unresolved. Germline values: CDR1 SGHRS, CDR2 YFSETQ. The germline V and J ends were trimmed by 0 bases and 1 base, with 4 bases remaining between them. The CDR3 has 13 amino acids. In DNA, the CDR3 is TGCGCCAGCAGCTTGGGTGGCCAAGAGACCCAGTACTTC. It specifies CASSLGGQETQYF.

The chain has TRBV7-9 and TRBJ1-1; D gene uncertain. The germline V and J ends were trimmed by 1 base and 6 bases, with 12 bases remaining between them. CDR1 SEHNR and CDR2 FQNEAQ come from the germline V gene (reference sequence). The CDR3 runs 14 residues. CDR3 sequence: CASSLVQTGSEAFF. The CDR3 bases are TGTGCCAGCAGCTTAGTACAGACCGGGTCTGAAGCTTTCTTT.

This chain joins TRBV4-2 and TRBJ2-4; 9 bases are a match to TRBD2. V was pared by 0 bases and J by 0 bases, with 6 bases of the junction left unmatched. The length of the CDR3 is 18 residues. Germline assignment: CDR1 LGHNA and CDR2 YNFKEQ. The CDR3 nucleotides are TGTGCCAGCAGCCAAGATACAGCGGGGGGCGGAGCCAAAAACATTCAGTACTTC. Protein sequence: CASSQDTAGGGAKNIQYF.

The chain uses TRBV7-8 and TRBJ2-7; D is possibly TRBD1 or TRBD2 (5 bases each). The CDR3 loop spans 13 amino acids. The germline CDR1 and CDR2 sequences are SGHVS and FQNEAQ. V was cut by 3 bases and J by 3 bases, with 9 bases left in between. DNA of the CDR3: TGTGCCAGCAGCTTGGGACCAAACTACGAGCAGTACTTC. Protein sequence: CASSLGPNYEQYF.

J is TRBJ2-6 and V is TRBV6-2 or TRBV6-3, with D perhaps matching TRBD2 (5 bases). The CDR3 runs to 16 residues. V lost 5 bases, J lost 4 bases, and 15 bases lay in between. In germline, CDR1 is MNHEY, CDR2 SVGEGT. In DNA, the CDR3 is TGTGCCAGCAGTCAAATCGGCCCGGGGGGGGCCAACGTCCTGACTTTC. It translates to CASSQIGPGGANVLTF.

The chain is built from TRBV6-5 and TRBJ1-1; TRBD1 might be the D (6 bases). Trimming cost V 6 bases and J 6 bases, with 17 bases left between them. The CDR3 extends over 14 amino acids. The V gene's germline CDR1 is MNHEY and CDR2 SVGAGI. The CDR3 bases are TGTGCCAGCAGCAACAGGGCCGGTCGCGCTGAAGCTTTCTTT. Its protein is CASSNRAGRAEAFF.